This entry describes one T cell receptor beta chain. Its antigen target is currently unknown. No much larger clone is present one base from it, and per-base qualities are unavailable. These data come from a study of blood T cell repertoires in COVID-19 (TCRdb year 2020). With regard to the full study: Samples from collaborators originated in the United States, Italy and Spain and spanned both the acute and convalescent phases of COVID-19. The material from the prospective study consisted of cDNA or gDNA derived from T cells, B-cell-depleted T cells, or PBMCs. Subjects who had been exposed to COVID-19, were actively infected with it, or had recovered from it provided the deeply sampled blood TCRbeta repertoires that made up the dataset. The repertoires were released in a freely available public database intended as a resource for research on the immune response to SARS-CoV-2. Samples were obtained from the ongoing ImmuneRACE study (first 160 participants) and from over a thousand subjects provided by 6 global collaborators. The sample metadata nearly always contained a de-identified subject ID, COVID-19 status, age in years and sex. Where available, HLA class I and class II types were obtained from metadata supplied by the sample provider rather than from assay-based typing. Paper-wide results and their limitations: How much clinical and demographic metadata was included differed by source and by participant, and the metadata was provided uncurated.

CDR1 and CDR2, looked up from the germline V gene, are SGHRS and YFSETQ. Measured from the cysteine to the phenylalanine, the CDR3 is 15 residues long. Here the CDR3 DNA is all that survives: 45 bases in frame from base 1. V loses 1 base of germline sequence and J loses 5 bases, and the interval between the two ends is 15 bases. The immunoSEQ Assay, a bias-controlled multiplex PCR, was used to amplify TCRbeta CDR3 regions from genomic DNA. On the authors' methods: Within the assay, amplification of reference gene primers was used to estimate how many nucleated cells each sample contained. To quantify the absolute abundance of each unique TCRbeta CDR3 rearrangement, sequence reads were collapsed and filtered. For each sample, productive Simpson clonality was calculated as the square root of Simpson's diversity index across productive rearrangements. Sourced from immuneACCESS, this table was stored by TCRdb with only in-frame sequences that have V and J called. A share of the clones is absent; for the studies checked, an unresolved V gene accounts for under half, and the remainder has no known explanation. V and J calls and clone size follow that table, whereas D and trimming were derived from the DNA. In all, the sample holds roughly 200,000 clones, and about nine tenths of those were seen once. The biggest ten clones account for about 4% of the sample.

Collaborating institutions collected whole blood in K2EDTA tubes following their own protocols. Collaborator samples were shipped for TCRbeta analysis as frozen whole blood, isolated PBMCs, or DNA extracted from either sample type. The V and J genes are TRBV5-1 and TRBJ1-1; the D gene cannot be resolved reliably. This sequence was found in a woman aged 25-40 years with acute or convalescent COVID-19. Sequences were obtained from peripheral blood. Here is the DNA: TGCGCCAGCAGCTTGATTGAGGGAAGGTTAACTGAAGCTTTCTTT. This encodes CASSLIEGRLTEAFF.